This is a list of T cell receptor beta chains from one sample in a study of cytomegalovirus exposure and HLA in healthy donors. The table came from immunoSEQ multiplex PCR; TCRdb's copy has only in-frame clones and leaves some out. The data show 130,000 or so clones, 85% to 90% seen once. The specimen was PBMCs. These receptors all stem from a woman between 25 and 40 years old in good health and CMV-seronegative. Each CDR3 is given without its conserved first and last residue.

j_gene: TRBJ1-2; v_gene: TRBV6-6; CDR3aa: ASGFGSFYGYT
j_gene: TRBJ2-7; v_gene: TRBV7-6; CDR3aa: ASSLDGTGVHEQY
j_gene: TRBJ2-5; v_gene: TRBV12-2; CDR3aa: ASRLPGEGNGETQY
j_gene: TRBJ2-2; v_gene: TRBV5-1; CDR3aa: ASSPSPGTKNTGELF
j_gene: TRBJ2-3; v_gene: TRBV5-1; CDR3aa: ASSLPHTDTQY
j_gene: TRBJ1-5; v_gene: TRBV10-3; CDR3aa: ATKGGISSNQPQH
j_gene: TRBJ2-7; v_gene: TRBV7-3; CDR3aa: ASSRNPGYEQY
j_gene: TRBJ2-3; v_gene: TRBV10-3; CDR3aa: AISPGGATDTQY
j_gene: TRBJ2-2; v_gene: TRBV18; CDR3aa: ASSVLSENTGELF
j_gene: TRBJ1-1; v_gene: TRBV7-9; CDR3aa: ASSAQGARGNTEAF
j_gene: TRBJ1-2; v_gene: TRBV19; CDR3aa: ASSPQTAGNYGYT
j_gene: TRBJ1-5; v_gene: TRBV27; CDR3aa: ASSFGTGRNQPQH
j_gene: TRBJ2-7; v_gene: TRBV21-1; CDR3aa: ASSILGAPKSTYEQY
j_gene: TRBJ1-4; v_gene: TRBV4-1; CDR3aa: ASSQEGRGREKLF
j_gene: TRBJ2-7; v_gene: TRBV4-1; CDR3aa: ASSQGTGPYEQY
j_gene: TRBJ2-7; v_gene: TRBV28; CDR3aa: ASSSPGQGANEQY
j_gene: TRBJ2-7; v_gene: TRBV5-1; CDR3aa: ASSLALAGGYEQY
j_gene: TRBJ2-3; v_gene: TRBV7-3; CDR3aa: ASSLNRGYTQY
j_gene: TRBJ2-3; v_gene: TRBV7-8; CDR3aa: ASSPLGRGGQDTQY
j_gene: TRBJ2-2; v_gene: TRBV5-8; CDR3aa: ASSLVGHRRTGELF
j_gene: TRBJ2-5; v_gene: TRBV5-1; CDR3aa: ASSLGLAGGRYQETQY
j_gene: TRBJ1-2; v_gene: TRBV7-9; CDR3aa: ASSSNPGEGGYT
j_gene: TRBJ1-2; v_gene: TRBV2; CDR3aa: ASSEGENYGYT
j_gene: TRBJ2-5; v_gene: TRBV7-3; CDR3aa: ASSSTGGAGQETQY
j_gene: TRBJ2-7; v_gene: TRBV10-3; CDR3aa: AIRQGAGEQY
j_gene: TRBJ2-7; v_gene: TRBV28; CDR3aa: ASSSGLRPYTYEQY
j_gene: TRBJ2-3; v_gene: TRBV5-6; CDR3aa: ASSLRQGLADTQY
j_gene: TRBJ1-1; v_gene: TRBV19; CDR3aa: ASTRGQNTEAF
j_gene: TRBJ1-3; v_gene: TRBV5-1; CDR3aa: ASSSGTGGFGNTIY
j_gene: TRBJ2-5; v_gene: TRBV4-2; CDR3aa: ASSQGGVAGGPGGETQY
j_gene: TRBJ2-1; v_gene: TRBV6-4; CDR3aa: ASNTTDGNNEQF
j_gene: TRBJ2-5; v_gene: TRBV2; CDR3aa: ASSAAGVLGTQY
j_gene: TRBJ1-6; v_gene: TRBV7-6; CDR3aa: ASSFESYNSPLH
j_gene: TRBJ2-1; v_gene: TRBV6-5; CDR3aa: ASSYLASGINEQF
j_gene: TRBJ1-3; v_gene: TRBV7-9; CDR3aa: ASSLAFHSTGNTIY
j_gene: TRBJ2-7; v_gene: TRBV7-6; CDR3aa: ASSLGAAGVGYEQY
j_gene: TRBJ2-2; v_gene: TRBV29-1; CDR3aa: SVKQGTATTGELF
j_gene: TRBJ2-1; v_gene: TRBV18; CDR3aa: ASYSGQDNEQF
j_gene: TRBJ1-4; v_gene: TRBV9; CDR3aa: ASSVGGWDREKLF
j_gene: TRBJ2-3; v_gene: TRBV19; CDR3aa: ASRGEGYRLAGGPDTQY
j_gene: TRBJ2-1; v_gene: TRBV28; CDR3aa: ASSSATGTEPYNEQF
j_gene: TRBJ2-3; v_gene: TRBV5-8; CDR3aa: ASSFRDYLSGDTQY
j_gene: TRBJ2-1; v_gene: TRBV21-1; CDR3aa: ASSNREGPNNEQF
j_gene: TRBJ1-2; v_gene: TRBV13; CDR3aa: ASRASGTGLYGYT
j_gene: TRBJ1-4; v_gene: TRBV7-9; CDR3aa: SSSLGQGRSNEKLF
j_gene: TRBJ2-7; v_gene: TRBV4-2; CDR3aa: ASSPGLGLAGYEQY
j_gene: TRBJ1-2; v_gene: TRBV28; CDR3aa: ASSLNFGYT
j_gene: TRBJ2-7; v_gene: TRBV2; CDR3aa: ASSWGQGSYEQY
j_gene: .; v_gene: TRBV25-1; CDR3aa: ASSGDIYEQY
j_gene: TRBJ2-5; v_gene: TRBV27; CDR3aa: ASTYYSGQQEETQY
j_gene: TRBJ1-2; v_gene: TRBV28; CDR3aa: ASSFSITTFYGYT
j_gene: TRBJ1-3; v_gene: TRBV7-9; CDR3aa: ASSPPSGRDRGLNTIY
j_gene: TRBJ1-1; v_gene: TRBV4-3; CDR3aa: ASSQALGQTNTEAF
j_gene: TRBJ2-3; v_gene: TRBV10-3; CDR3aa: AISELAVRTDTQY